The present entry profiles one T cell receptor beta chain with its context. The CDR3 has 15 residues. Looked up from germline, CDR1 is LNHDA and CDR2 is SQIVND (reference sequence). V was trimmed by 3 bases and J by 0 bases, leaving 8 bases between them. Measured with immunoSEQ multiplex PCR; TCRdb has only the in-frame clones, and not every one. The repertoire includes roughly 150,000 clones, almost 85% of them detected once, and about 2.7% sits in the top ten. The data belong to a study of blood T cell repertoires in COVID-19. Study summary: PBMCs, B-cell-depleted T cells, or T cells were the source of the cDNA or gDNA that made up the material.

This TCR came from a woman of 80 years or more with COVID-19, enrolled during active disease. This rearrangement joins TRBV19 to TRBJ1-4; D ambiguous. The source material was peripheral blood. CDR3 residues: CASSILRATNEKLFF. The CDR3 nucleotides are TGTGCCAGTAGTATCCTCCGGGCAACTAATGAAAAACTGTTTTTT.